This paragraph covers one T cell receptor beta chain sequence. This record comes from a study of blood T cells in healthy people across ages. As for the study in general: Template switching captured about one barcoded beta molecule per two T cells.

Then a second PCR, running about 7 to 11 cycles, was carried out with a sample-barcoded 5' primer and a J-beta primer mix. TCRdb re-called the 5' RACE reads through MiXCR, storing one row per CDR3 protein. The sample yields approximately 780,000 distinct CDR3 sequences, roughly 26% seen once. This CDR3 has 17 residues. V was pared by 4 bases and J by 2 bases, with 15 bases between. The V gene's germline CDR1 is MNHEY and CDR2 SMNVEV (reference sequence). The same data also contributed to another study, on T cells of mothers and their children. As that study records: Related and unrelated pairs show similar thymic shaping of TCR recombination output.

This receptor was identified in a boy younger than 18 in good health. Sequenced sample: blood. The chain combines TRBV27 with TRBJ2-6; D is uncertain. The CDR3 DNA reads as TGTGCCAGCAGTTCAGCGCTCTCAGACGCTGGGGCCAACGTCCTGACTTTC. It encodes CASSSALSDAGANVLTF.